These 4 T cell receptor beta chains were sequenced from one sample in a study of CD8 T cells in Susac syndrome. Roughly 0.45 to 1 ug RNA was reverse transcribed with random hexamers. Via MiXCR, TCRdb re-called the immunoSEQ multiplex PCR reads, giving one row per CDR3 protein. The table has hundreds of thousands of distinct CDR3 sequences, 94% seen once. The sequenced material came from CD4+ T cells from PBMCs. These receptors originate from a human donor with Susac syndrome.

The rearrangement uses TRBV15 and TRBJ1-1; D is perhaps TRBD1 (6 bases). Between the trimmed V and J ends, which lost 0 bases and 1 base, there was a span of 9 bases. The CDR3 totals 15 residues. Germline loops: CDR1 LNHNV, CDR2 YYDKDF (reference sequence). The CDR3, as DNA: TGTGCCACCAGCAGAGATGGGGGCGGGAACACTGAAGCTTTCTTT. This gives the protein CATSRDGGGNTEAFF.

This chain joins TRBV5-1 and TRBJ1-1, with TRBD1 matching 8 bases. The germline gives CDR1 SGHRS, CDR2 YFSETQ. The CDR3 contains 15 residues. Trimming removed 4 bases from V and 3 bases from J; junction bases left unmatched: 8. The DNA for the CDR3 is TGCGCCAGCAGCCCCGTAGAGACAGGGGACACTGAAGCTTTCTTT. Its protein product is CASSPVETGDTEAFF. The full variable domain, in which reference TRBV5-1 and TRBJ1-1 provide the parts outside the CDR3, is KAGVTQTPRYLIKTRGQQVTLSCSPISGHRSVSWYQQTPGQGLQFLFEYFSETQRNKGNFPGRFSGRQFSNSRSEMNVSTLELGDSALYLCASSPVETGDTEAFFGQGTRLTVV.

This chain joins TRBV30 and TRBJ2-5, with TRBD2 matching 16 bases. V dropped 6 bases and J dropped 1; count of bases not matched to a gene: 5. The CDR3 loop spans 16 amino acids. CDR1 is GTSNPN and CDR2 is SVGIG in the germline V gene (reference sequence). In nucleotides, the CDR3 is TGTGCCTGCGGGACTAGCGGGGGGGCCCCCCAAGAGACCCAGTACTTC. Translation: CACGTSGGAPQETQYF. The complete variable domain, with remaining parts taken from reference TRBV30 and TRBJ2-5, reads SQTIHQWPATLVQPVGSPLSLECTVEGTSNPNLYWYRQAAGRGLQLLFYSVGIGQISSEVPQNLSASRPQDRQFILSSKKLLLSDSGFYLCACGTSGGAPQETQYFGPGTRLLVL.

The genes are TRBV30 and TRBJ2-7; D is ambiguous. The CDR3 is 15 amino acids. The V end was cut by 2 bases, the J end by 13 bases, with 27 bases between. The germline V gene has CDR1 GTSNPN and CDR2 SVGIG (reference sequence). CDR3 bases: TGTGCCTGGAGTAGAACCATTTTTTCTAGTCAGGAGCTATACTTC. Amino acids: CAWSRTIFSSQELYF. The whole variable domain, filled in from reference TRBV30 and TRBJ2-7, reads SQTIHQWPATLVQPVGSPLSLECTVEGTSNPNLYWYRQAAGRGLQLLFYSVGIGQISSEVPQNLSASRPQDRQFILSSKKLLLSDSGFYLCAWSRTIFSSQELYFGPGTRLTVT.